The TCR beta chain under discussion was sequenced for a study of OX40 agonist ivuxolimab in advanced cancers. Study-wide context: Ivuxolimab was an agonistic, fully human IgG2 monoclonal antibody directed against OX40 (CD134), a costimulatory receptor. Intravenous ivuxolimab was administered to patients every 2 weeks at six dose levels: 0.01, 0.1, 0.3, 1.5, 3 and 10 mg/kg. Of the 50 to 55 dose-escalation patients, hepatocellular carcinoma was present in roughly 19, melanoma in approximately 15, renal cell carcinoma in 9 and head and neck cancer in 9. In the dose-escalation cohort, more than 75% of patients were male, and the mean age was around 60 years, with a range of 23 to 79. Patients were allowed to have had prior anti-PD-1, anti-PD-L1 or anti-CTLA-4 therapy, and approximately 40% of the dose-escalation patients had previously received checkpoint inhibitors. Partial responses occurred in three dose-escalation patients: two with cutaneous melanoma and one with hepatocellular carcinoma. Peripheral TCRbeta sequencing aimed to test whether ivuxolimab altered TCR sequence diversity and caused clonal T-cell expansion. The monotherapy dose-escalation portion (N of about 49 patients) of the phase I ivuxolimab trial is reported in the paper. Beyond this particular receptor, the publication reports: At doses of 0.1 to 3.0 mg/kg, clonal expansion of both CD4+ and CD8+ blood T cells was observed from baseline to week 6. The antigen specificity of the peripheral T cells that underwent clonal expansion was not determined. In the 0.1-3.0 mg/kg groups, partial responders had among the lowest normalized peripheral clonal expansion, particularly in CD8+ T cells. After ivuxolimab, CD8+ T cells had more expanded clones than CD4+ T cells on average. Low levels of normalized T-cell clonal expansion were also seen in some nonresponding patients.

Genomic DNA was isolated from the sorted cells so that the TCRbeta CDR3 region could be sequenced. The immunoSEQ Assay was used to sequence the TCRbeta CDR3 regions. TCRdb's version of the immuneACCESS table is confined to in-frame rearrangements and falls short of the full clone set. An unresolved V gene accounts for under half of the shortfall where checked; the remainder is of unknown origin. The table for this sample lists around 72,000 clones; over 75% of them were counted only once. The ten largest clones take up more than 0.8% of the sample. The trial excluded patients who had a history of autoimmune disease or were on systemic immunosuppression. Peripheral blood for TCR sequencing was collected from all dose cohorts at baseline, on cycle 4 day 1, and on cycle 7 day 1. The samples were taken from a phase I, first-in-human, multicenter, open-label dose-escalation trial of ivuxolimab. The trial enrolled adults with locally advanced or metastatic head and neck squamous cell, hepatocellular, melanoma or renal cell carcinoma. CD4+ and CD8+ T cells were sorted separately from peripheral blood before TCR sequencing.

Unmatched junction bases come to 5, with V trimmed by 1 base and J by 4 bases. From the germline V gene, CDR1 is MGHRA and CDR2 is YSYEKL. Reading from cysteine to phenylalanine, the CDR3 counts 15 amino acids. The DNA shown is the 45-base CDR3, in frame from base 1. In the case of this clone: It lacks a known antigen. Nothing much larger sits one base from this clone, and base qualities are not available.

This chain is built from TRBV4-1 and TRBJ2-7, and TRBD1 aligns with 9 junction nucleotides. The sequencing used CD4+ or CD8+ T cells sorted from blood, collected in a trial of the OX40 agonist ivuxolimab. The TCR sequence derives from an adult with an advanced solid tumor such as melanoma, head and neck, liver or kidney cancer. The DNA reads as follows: TGCGCCAGCAGCCAAGCCGGGACAGGGAATTACGAGCAGTACTTC. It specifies CASSQAGTGNYEQYF.